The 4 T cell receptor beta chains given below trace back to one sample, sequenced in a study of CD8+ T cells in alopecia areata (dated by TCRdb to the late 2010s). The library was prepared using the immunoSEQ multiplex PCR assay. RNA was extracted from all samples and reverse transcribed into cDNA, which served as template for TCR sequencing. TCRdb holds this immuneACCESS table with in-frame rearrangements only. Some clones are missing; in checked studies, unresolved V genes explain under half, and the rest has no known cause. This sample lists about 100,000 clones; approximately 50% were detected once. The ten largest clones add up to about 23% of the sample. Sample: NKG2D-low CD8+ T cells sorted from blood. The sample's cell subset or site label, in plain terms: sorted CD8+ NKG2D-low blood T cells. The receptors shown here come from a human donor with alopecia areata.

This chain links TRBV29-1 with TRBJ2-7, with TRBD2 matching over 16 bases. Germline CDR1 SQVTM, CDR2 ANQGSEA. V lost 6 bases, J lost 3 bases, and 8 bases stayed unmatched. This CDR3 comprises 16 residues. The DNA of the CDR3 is TGCAGCGTAGCCGGGACTAGCGGGAGGGCCAACTACGAGCAGTACTTC. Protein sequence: CSVAGTSGRANYEQYF.

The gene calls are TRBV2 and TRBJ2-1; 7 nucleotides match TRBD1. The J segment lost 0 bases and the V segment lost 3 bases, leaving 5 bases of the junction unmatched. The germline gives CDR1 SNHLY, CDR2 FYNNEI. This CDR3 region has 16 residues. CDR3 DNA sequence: TGTGCCAGCAGTGATACCGGGACAGACTCCTACAATGAGCAGTTCTTC. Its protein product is CASSDTGTDSYNEQFF.

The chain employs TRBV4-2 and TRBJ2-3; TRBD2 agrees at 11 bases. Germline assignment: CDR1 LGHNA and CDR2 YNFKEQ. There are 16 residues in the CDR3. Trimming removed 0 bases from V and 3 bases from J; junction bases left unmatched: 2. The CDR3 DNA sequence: TGTGCCAGCAGCCAAGACCGGACTAGCGGGACAGATACGCAGTATTTT. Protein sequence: CASSQDRTSGTDTQYF.

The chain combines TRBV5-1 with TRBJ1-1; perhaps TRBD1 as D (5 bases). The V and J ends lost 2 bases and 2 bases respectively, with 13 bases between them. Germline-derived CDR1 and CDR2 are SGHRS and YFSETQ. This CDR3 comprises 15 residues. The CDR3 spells CASSLTNRLNTEAFF. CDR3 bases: TGCGCCAGCAGCTTAACGAACAGGCTCAACACTGAAGCTTTCTTT. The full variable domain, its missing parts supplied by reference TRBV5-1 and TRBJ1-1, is KAGVTQTPRYLIKTRGQQVTLSCSPISGHRSVSWYQQTPGQGLQFLFEYFSETQRNKGNFPGRFSGRQFSNSRSEMNVSTLELGDSALYLCASSLTNRLNTEAFFGQGTRLTVV.